This TCR beta chain comes out of a study of T cell repertoires in cytomegalovirus infection. This CDR3 has 16 residues. After removal of 2 bases from V and 3 bases from J, the junction contained 9 bases not matched to a gene. CDR1 is SGHTA and CDR2 is FQGNSA in the germline V gene. This clonotype was recorded at least ten times. TCRdb reprocessed the reads with MiXCR, giving one entry per CDR3 protein. Here the sample spans 300,000 to 450,000 distinct CDR3 sequences, 15% to 20% being singletons. The sequenced sample consisted of PBMCs. This receptor was taken from a human donor in good health (CMV status not recorded). Some clones in this sample may be carry-over from other donors' samples. The V gene is TRBV7-2, the J gene TRBJ2-5; TRBD2 matches at 7 bases. The CDR3 sequence is CASSLRWGGRKETQYF. The CDR3 DNA reads TGTGCCAGCAGCTTAAGGTGGGGAGGGAGGAAAGAGACCCAGTACTTC.